This TCR beta chain was profiled in a study of PD-L1 blockade in urothelial cancer. Assay: immunoSEQ multiplex PCR; the TCRdb copy retains only in-frame clones and omits some. The table has approximately 51,000 clones, about 90% seen once. V gave up 0 bases and J gave up 7 bases, with 23 bases separating them. Germline CDR1 and CDR2: SGHRS and YFSETQ. The CDR3 is made up of 19 amino acids. The sequence derives from a man aged 55 to 69 with urothelial cancer. This chain connects TRBV5-1 to TRBJ1-6, with unresolved D. This specimen consisted of PBMCs, obtained around atezolizumab (anti-PD-L1) treatment. In DNA form, the CDR3 reads TGCGCCAGCAGCTTGGCCTTCGGTGTTTTCGCGGGAACGAATTCACCCCTCCACTTT. Translated: CASSLAFGVFAGTNSPLHF.